Following are 27 T cell receptor beta chains from one sample sequenced in a study of PD-1 blockade in classical Hodgkin lymphoma. With no exception, relapse followed autologous stem cell transplantation in all patients, and brentuximab vedotin exposure varied. Profiling relied on immunoSEQ multiplex PCR, and the TCRdb table lists in-frame clones only, not all of them. The profile shows 15,000 or so clones, approximately 83% of them singletons. The sequencing used peripheral blood mononuclear cells (PBMCs), collected at baseline. Receptors were obtained from a human donor with classical Hodgkin lymphoma.

The chain recombines TRBV2 with TRBJ1-5; 7 nucleotides match TRBD1. With V trimmed by 6 bases and J by 3 bases, 5 bases remained unmatched. The germline gives CDR1 SNHLY, CDR2 FYNNEI. This CDR3 contains 14 residues. The CDR3 nucleotides read TGTGCCAGCAGGGGCGGGACAGTCAATCAGCCCCAGCATTTT. Protein product: CASRGGTVNQPQHF.

The J gene is TRBJ1-1, the V gene TRBV19; D is unresolved. The length of the CDR3 is 13 residues. Germline loops: CDR1 LNHDA, CDR2 SQIVND (reference sequence). V lost 3 bases to trimming and J lost 8 bases, with 13 bases between them. In DNA, the CDR3 is TGTGCCAGTAGTATGAGTACGCTATTGGAAGCTTTCTTT. It translates to CASSMSTLLEAFF.

This sequence joins TRBV7-8 and TRBJ1-1; TRBD1 matches at 7 bases. Germline assignment: CDR1 SGHVS and CDR2 FQNEAQ. This CDR3 is 14 amino acids long. The V segment lost 5 bases and the J segment 2 bases; nucleotides outside the gene matches: 5. The CDR3 protein is CASSPWDSNTEAFF. The CDR3 coding sequence is TGTGCCAGCAGCCCCTGGGACAGCAACACTGAAGCTTTCTTT.

This clone was counted a few times. This rearrangement joins TRBV2 to TRBJ1-1; D is unresolved. Germline-derived CDR1 and CDR2 are SNHLY and FYNNEI. The CDR3 consists of 12 residues. Trimming cost V 6 bases and J 1 base, with 6 bases left between them. This CDR3 reads CASSWANTEAFF. For the CDR3, the DNA is TGTGCCAGCAGCTGGGCGAACACTGAAGCTTTCTTT.

The chain has TRBV28 and TRBJ1-4; D gene ambiguous. The CDR3 is 14 residues long. From germline, CDR1 is MDHEN and CDR2 SYDVKM. V dropped 2 bases and J dropped 4 bases, with 8 bases sitting between them. CDR3 bases: TGTGCCAGCAGTTTAAGCGGCTTTAATGAAAAACTGTTTTTT. Translated, it gives CASSLSGFNEKLFF. The entire variable domain, with the rest obtained from reference TRBV28 and TRBJ1-4, is as follows: DVKVTQSSRYLVKRTGEKVFLECVQDMDHENMFWYRQDPGLGLRLIYFSYDVKMKEKGDIPEGYSVSREKKERFSLILESASTNQTSMYLCASSLSGFNEKLFFGSGTQLSVL.

The rearrangement uses TRBV4-1 and TRBJ1-1; D uncertain. Trimming cost V 4 bases and J 1 base, with 7 bases left between them. Germline V CDR1 and CDR2: MGHRA, YSYEKL. The CDR3 covers 13 residues. The CDR3 coding sequence is TGCGCCAGCAGCCTCCAGGAGAACACTGAAGCTTTCTTT. As protein: CASSLQENTEAFF.

The chain recombines TRBV7-9 with TRBJ1-5; TRBD1 aligns across 7 bases. Germline trimming cut 5 bases from V and 5 bases from J; bases unmatched to any gene: 9. CDR1 SEHNR and CDR2 FQNEAQ come from the germline V gene (reference sequence). The CDR3 runs 15 residues. CDR3 sequence (DNA): TGTGCCAGCAGCGTTTACAGGGGAGTGGATCAGCCCCAGCATTTT. Amino acid sequence: CASSVYRGVDQPQHF.

The rearrangement links TRBV5-1 to TRBJ1-1; no firm D call. V was trimmed by 2 bases and J by 7 bases, leaving 9 bases between them. CDR1 SGHRS and CDR2 YFSETQ come from the germline V gene. The CDR3 is 12 amino acids. Here the CDR3 DNA reads TGCGCCAGCAGCTTCCCCCCAAGTGAAGCTTTCTTT. It specifies CASSFPPSEAFF.

The rearrangement joins TRBV9 to TRBJ2-5; 9 nucleotides match TRBD2. Unmatched junction bases numbered 6, after V lost 0 bases and J lost 0 bases. The CDR3 is made up of 17 amino acids. Germline assignment: CDR1 SGDLS and CDR2 YYNGEE. CDR3 in amino acids: CASSVGGGGAYQETQYF. For the CDR3, the DNA is TGTGCCAGCAGCGTAGGTGGCGGGGGGGCGTACCAAGAGACCCAGTACTTC.

The chain joins TRBV6-5 to TRBJ1-6; tentative D call: TRBD1 (6 bases). Germline V gene lookup returns CDR1 MNHEY and CDR2 SVGAGI. Trimming took 2 bases from V and 7 from J, leaving 15 bases between them. The CDR3 extends over 16 amino acids. CDR3 in DNA: TGTGCCAGCAGTTACCGCAGGGGAGGTGGGAATTCACCCCTCCACTTT. It yields the protein CASSYRRGGGNSPLHF.

This clone is labeled medium-sized. The chain recombines TRBV27 with TRBJ2-7; D is possibly TRBD2 (6 bases). V lost 5 bases, J lost 0 bases, and 11 bases lay in between. The germline V gene has CDR1 MNHEY and CDR2 SMNVEV (reference sequence). This CDR3 comprises 14 residues. The CDR3 sequence is CASSPRRDSYEQYF. The CDR3, as DNA: TGTGCCAGCAGTCCCCGGCGGGACTCCTACGAGCAGTACTTC.

Here the CDR3 reads CASRRATDTQYF. The CDR3 region has the DNA TGTGCCAGCAGGAGAGCCACAGATACGCAGTATTTT. This chain uses TRBV6-6 with TRBJ2-3; no clear D gene. V lost 6 bases to trimming and J lost 2 bases, with 6 bases between them. This CDR3 region has 12 residues. Germline V CDR1 and CDR2: MNHNY, SVGAGI (reference sequence).

The chain recombines TRBV7-9 with TRBJ1-3; D is possibly TRBD1 (5 bases). V was trimmed by 3 bases and J by 2 bases, leaving 8 bases between them. CDR3 length equals 14 residues. Germline assignment: CDR1 SEHNR and CDR2 FQNEAQ (reference sequence). The DNA for the CDR3 is TGTGCCAGCAGCTTCGGGGGACCTGGAAACACCATATATTTT. Its translation is CASSFGGPGNTIYF. The entire variable domain, with the rest obtained from reference TRBV7-9 and TRBJ1-3, is as follows: DTGVSQNPRHKITKRGQNVTFRCDPISEHNRLYWYRQTLGQGPEFLTYFQNEAQLEKSRLLSDRFSAERPKGSFSTLEIQRTEQGDSAMYLCASSFGGPGNTIYFGEGSWLTVV.

The chain has TRBV13 and TRBJ2-3, with 12 positions matching TRBD2. V shed 2 bases and J 4 bases; nucleotides not matched to a gene: 4. The CDR3 runs to 16 residues. Germline values: CDR1 PRHDT, CDR2 FYEKMQ (reference sequence). The CDR3 DNA reads as TGTGCCAGCAGCTTATTCCCTAGCGGGGGGGCAGATACGCAGTATTTT. Translation: CASSLFPSGGADTQYF.

This clone appeared a few times. In DNA, the CDR3 is TGTGCCAGCAGCTTGGGGGACGGCTATGGCTACACCTTC. Translation: CASSLGDGYGYTF. The chain has TRBV5-4 and TRBJ1-2; the D gene is possibly TRBD1 (5 bases). The ends were cut back, 0 bases at V and 4 bases at J, with 7 bases in the middle. CDR1 SGHNT and CDR2 YYREEE come from the germline V gene (reference sequence). The length of the CDR3 is 13 residues.

V gene TRBV5-4 combines with J gene TRBJ1-4; maybe TRBD1 (6 bases). Germline CDR1 reads SGHNT; CDR2 reads YYREEE (reference sequence). The germline V and J ends were trimmed by 2 bases and 8 bases, with 19 bases remaining between them. This CDR3 contains 16 residues. The CDR3 DNA sequence: TGTGCCAGCAGCTTTGGGGGCGCGAGTCGGGTAGAAAAACTGTTTTTT. Protein: CASSFGGASRVEKLFF. Full variable domain (missing parts from reference TRBV5-4 and TRBJ1-4): ETGVTQSPTHLIKTRGQQVTLRCSSQSGHNTVSWYQQALGQGPQFIFQYYREEENGRGNFPPRFSGLQFPNYSSELNVNALELDDSALYLCASSFGGASRVEKLFFGSGTQLSVL.

This clone is a singleton in its sample. The chain couples TRBV2 to TRBJ1-4; D remains unclear. V was shortened by 2 bases and J by 0 bases, with 4 bases between the two germline ends. This CDR3 is 14 amino acids long. Germline lookup yields CDR1 SNHLY and CDR2 FYNNEI. The CDR3 is CASSESTTNEKLFF. Here the CDR3 DNA reads TGTGCCAGCAGTGAAAGTACAACTAATGAAAAACTGTTTTTT.

This clone was detected once. The chain employs TRBV7-9 and TRBJ2-1; D possibly corresponds to TRBD2 (6 bases). The germline V and J ends were trimmed by 0 bases and 0 bases, with 9 bases remaining between them. Per the germline V gene, CDR1 is SEHNR and CDR2 is FQNEAQ (reference sequence). The CDR3 is made up of 16 amino acids. This CDR3 is CASSLASSVSYNEQFF. The CDR3 DNA sequence: TGTGCCAGCAGCTTAGCCTCTAGCGTCTCCTACAATGAGCAGTTCTTC.

This chain links TRBV18 with TRBJ2-5, with D tentatively TRBD1 or TRBD2 (5 bases each). This CDR3 has 14 residues. Trimming stripped 5 bases from V and 2 bases from J, with 12 bases between. Germline V gene data show CDR1 as KGHSH and CDR2 as LQKENI. CDR3 loop: CASSNRGPQETQYF. CDR3 coding DNA: TGTGCCAGCTCAAACCGGGGACCGCAAGAGACCCAGTACTTC.

The gene calls are TRBV5-4 and TRBJ2-3, with 8 nucleotides matching TRBD2. Germline V CDR1 and CDR2: SGHNT, YYREEE (reference sequence). This CDR3 is 15 amino acids long. V was clipped by 3 bases and J by 2 bases; unmatched bases: 5. Here the CDR3 reads CASSSGLGFTDTQYF. The DNA for the CDR3 is TGTGCCAGCAGCTCGGGACTAGGCTTCACAGATACGCAGTATTTT.

This clone was counted a few times. Distinct nucleotide sequences in the sample also encode this CDR3. The gene calls are TRBV6-5 and TRBJ1-1; 7 nucleotides align to TRBD1. V dropped 6 bases and J dropped 1; count of bases not matched to a gene: 5. Looked up from germline, CDR1 is MNHEY and CDR2 is SVGAGI. This CDR3 has 14 amino acids. CDR3 nucleotide sequence: TGTGCCAGCAGCCCCCGGACAGGGAACACTGAAGCTTTCTTT. Translating it yields CASSPRTGNTEAFF.

V usage is TRBV19 and J usage is TRBJ2-2; 8 bases fit TRBD1. Germline CDR1 LNHDA, CDR2 SQIVND (reference sequence). CDR3 length equals 15 residues. V trimming: 7 bases; J trimming: 7 bases; junction bases outside the gene matches: 11. The DNA for the CDR3 is TGTGCCAGTAAGGAACAGGGGGTGGGCCTCGGGGAGCTGTTTTTT. As protein: CASKEQGVGLGELFF.

CDR3 DNA: TGTGCCAGCAGCAAGGGACAGGGGATGGGAAGGCCCCAGCATTTT. Protein: CASSKGQGMGRPQHF. V and J are TRBV7-2 and TRBJ1-5; TRBD1 aligns across 10 bases. Germline CDR1 SGHTA, CDR2 FQGNSA. V shed 5 bases, J shed 9 bases, and the junction held 10 bases outside the gene matches. The CDR3 has 15 residues.

This clone was seen a few times. The rearrangement joins TRBV9 to TRBJ2-2; TRBD2 matches 10 bases. V lost 0 bases to trimming and J lost 6 bases; unmatched junction nucleotides: 2. CDR1 is SGDLS and CDR2 is YYNGEE in the germline V gene. The CDR3 has 15 residues. CDR3 bases: TGTGCCAGCAGCGTAGTCAGCGGGGGGGCCGGGGAGCTGTTTTTT. Residues: CASSVVSGGAGELFF.

A few counts support this clone. The rearrangement uses TRBV7-9 and TRBJ2-5; a weak D match, TRBD1 (5 bases). There are 13 residues in the CDR3. Trimming stripped 4 bases from V and 3 bases from J, with 9 bases between. Germline V gene data show CDR1 as SEHNR and CDR2 as FQNEAQ (reference sequence). The CDR3 DNA reads TGTGCCAGCAGCTCGGACACTGAAGAGACCCAGTACTTC. Its translation is CASSSDTEETQYF.

The chain employs TRBV29-1 and TRBJ2-6; D not certain. This CDR3 contains 16 residues. V was shortened by 5 bases and J by 5 bases, with 19 bases between the two germline ends. Germline-derived CDR1 and CDR2 are SQVTM and ANQGSEA. The CDR3: CSVHARIQSRANVLTF. The CDR3 nucleotides read TGCAGCGTTCATGCGCGCATACAAAGTCGGGCCAACGTCCTGACTTTC.

This clone was seen a few times. The CDR3 DNA reads as TGTGCCAGCAGCAAAGGTGAACACTATGGCTACACCTTC. Protein: CASSKGEHYGYTF. The chain couples TRBV7-9 to TRBJ1-2, with no clear D. Deletions cut 5 bases from V and 3 bases from J, with 10 bases between. This CDR3 is 13 amino acids long. Germline CDR1 and CDR2: SEHNR and FQNEAQ (reference sequence).